This T cell receptor (beta chain) was identified during a study of T cell responses to AZD1222 COVID-19 vaccine. Produced via immunoSEQ multiplex PCR; TCRdb's table is partial and in-frame only. The data contain more than 70,000 clones, roughly 84% of them singletons. The CDR3 consists of 15 residues. V lost 4 bases to trimming and J lost 1 base; unmatched junction nucleotides: 6. Germline V lookup: CDR1 LNHDA, CDR2 SQIVND (reference sequence). V is TRBV19 and J is TRBJ2-7; 8 bases match TRBD1. The specimen was peripheral blood, collected on day 0 of AZD1222 vaccination. This receptor was taken from an adult in good health. The CDR3 DNA sequence: TGTGCCAGTAGTACAACAGGGGGGCTATCCTACGAGCAGTACTTC. This encodes CASSTTGGLSYEQYF.